Reported below is one T cell receptor (beta chain). Its antigen is unknown. No base quality information exists; no much larger clone differs at one position. The immunoSEQ Assay, a bias-controlled multiplex PCR, was used to amplify TCRbeta CDR3 regions from genomic DNA. The source study handled its data this way. Within the assay, amplification of reference gene primers was used to estimate how many nucleated cells each sample contained. Sequence reads were collapsed and filtered to measure the absolute abundance of every unique TCRbeta CDR3 rearrangement. Productive Simpson clonality was computed per sample as the square root of Simpson's diversity index over productive rearrangements. TCRdb's version of the immuneACCESS table is confined to in-frame rearrangements and falls short of the full clone set. An unresolved V gene accounts for under half of the shortfall where checked; the remainder is of unknown origin. The DNA gave D and trimming, while V, J and clone size come from that table. The sample includes approximately 40,000 clones, with around 90% observed a single time. The ten largest clones capture 20% to 25% of the sample.

Each collaborating institution followed its own protocols to collect whole blood in K2EDTA tubes. For TCRbeta analysis, collaborators shipped samples in one of three forms: frozen whole blood, isolated PBMCs, or DNA extracted from either of those sample types. The record originates from a study of blood T cell repertoires in COVID-19 (dated by TCRdb to between 2020 and 2021). Regarding the research as a whole: Collaborator samples came from the United States, Italy and Spain and covered acute and convalescent phases of COVID-19. The prospective study material was composed of cDNA or gDNA derived from T cells, B-cell-depleted T cells, or PBMCs. Deeply sampled blood TCRbeta repertoires from subjects exposed to, actively infected with, or recovered from COVID-19 were included in the dataset. The repertoires were released in a freely available public database meant as a resource for research on the immune response to SARS-CoV-2. Samples were obtained from the ongoing ImmuneRACE study (first 160 participants) and from over 1,000 subjects provided by 6 global collaborators. Nearly every sample came with metadata listing a de-identified subject ID, COVID-19 status, age in years and sex. HLA class I and class II types, where available, came from metadata supplied by the sample provider rather than from assay-based typing. The paper as a whole reports these results and caveats: Clinical and demographic metadata were provided uncurated, with the amount varying by source and participant.

V loses 3 bases at its end and J loses 1 base; junction bases beyond the gene matches: 14. Per the germline V gene, MDHEN is the CDR1 and SYDVKM is the CDR2. The CDR3 contains 18 residues, cysteine and phenylalanine counted. The kept DNA is CDR3 alone, 54 bases in frame from the first base. Sequencing was carried out using peripheral blood. The receptor's source is a man aged 55 to 69 with acute or convalescent COVID-19. Here the chain combines TRBV28 and TRBJ1-1; TRBD1 matches 7 bases in the middle. The CDR3 region has the sequence CASSFGGTQGVGNTEAFF. The bases read TGTGCCAGCAGTTTCGGGGGCACGCAGGGGGTCGGGAACACTGAAGCTTTCTTT.